Below, 16 T cell receptor beta chains from the same sample are listed, as sequenced in a study of graft-versus-host responses after intestinal transplantation. Profiling relied on immunoSEQ multiplex PCR, and the TCRdb table lists in-frame clones only, not all of them. The sample contains about 9,100 clones, 25% to 35% of which appear only once. Co-plating was performed using about 200,000 CFSE-labeled responder cells and about 200,000 irradiated, violet-dye-labeled stimulator cells. The specimen comprised alloreactive CD8+ T cells from a mixed lymphocyte reaction culture, sampled before intestinal transplant. As for subset: CFSE-low proliferating T cells sorted from roughly six-day pre-transplant mixed lymphocyte reaction (GvH or HvG direction). The receptors stem from a human patient who received an intestinal transplant.

This CDR3 reads CASSYPGGRHNEQFF. CDR3 nucleotides: TGTGCCAGCAGTTACCCGGGGGGACGCCACAATGAGCAGTTCTTC. The chain recombines TRBV6-5 with TRBJ2-1; TRBD2 matches 7 bases. Germline values: CDR1 MNHEY, CDR2 SVGAGI. The junction had 6 bases not matched to a gene; V was cut back by 2 bases and J by 5 bases. This CDR3 has 15 residues.

The chain links TRBV11-2 to TRBJ1-1, with D perhaps TRBD1 (6 bases). The CDR3 runs to 13 residues. Trimming removed 10 bases at V and 0 bases at J, with 12 bases between. The germline V gene has CDR1 SGHAT and CDR2 FQNNGV. This CDR3 reads CATRTALNTEAFF. The DNA of the CDR3 is TGTGCCACAAGGACAGCTTTGAACACTGAAGCTTTCTTT.

V is TRBV13 and J is TRBJ1-4; no firm D call. The germline CDR1 and CDR2 sequences are PRHDT and FYEKMQ (reference sequence). V lost 5 bases, J lost 5 bases, and 15 bases lay in between. This CDR3 contains 15 residues. CDR3 residues: CASSAPGSQNEKLFF. DNA for the CDR3: TGTGCCAGCAGCGCTCCGGGGAGCCAGAATGAAAAACTGTTTTTT. The full variable domain, with the rest looked up from reference TRBV13 and TRBJ1-4, is AAGVIQSPRHLIKEKRETATLKCYPIPRHDTVYWYQQGPGQDPQFLISFYEKMQSDKGSIPDRFSAQQFSDYHSELNMSSLELGDSALYFCASSAPGSQNEKLFFGSGTQLSVL.

This sequence joins TRBV5-1 and TRBJ2-5; 10 nucleotides match TRBD2. This CDR3 is 15 amino acids long. Germline lookup yields CDR1 SGHRS and CDR2 YFSETQ. V trimming: 6 bases; J trimming: 5 bases; junction bases outside the gene matches: 10. In DNA, the CDR3 is TGCGCCAGCACCCAAAGCGGGGGGGCCGCGGAGACCCAGTACTTC. Protein: CASTQSGGAAETQYF.

This clone was detected a few times. This sequence joins TRBV2 and TRBJ2-7, with D perhaps matching TRBD1 (6 bases). Between the trimmed V and J ends, which lost 7 bases and 2 bases, there was a span of 9 bases. CDR3 size: 12 residues. CDR1 and CDR2 from the germline V gene are SNHLY and FYNNEI. Here the CDR3 reads CASNGQTYEQYF. CDR3 sequence (DNA): TGTGCCAGCAACGGACAGACCTACGAGCAGTACTTC.

V is TRBV5-1 and J is TRBJ2-7, with 7 positions matching TRBD2. Germline loops: CDR1 SGHRS, CDR2 YFSETQ. The trim removed 1 base at V and 2 bases at J, leaving 6 bases unmatched. CDR3 length: 15 residues. CDR3 DNA sequence: TGCGCCAGCAGCTTGAGCGCTAGCGGCCCCTACGAGCAGTACTTC. Its protein is CASSLSASGPYEQYF.

The rearrangement uses TRBV19 and TRBJ1-6; TRBD1 aligns across 7 bases. Germline V gene lookup returns CDR1 LNHDA and CDR2 SQIVND (reference sequence). J lost 12 bases, V lost 3 bases, and 5 bases had no gene match. This CDR3 comprises 13 residues. Here the CDR3 reads CASSIGTAGPLHF. The DNA of the CDR3 is TGTGCCAGTAGTATCGGGACAGCTGGACCCCTCCACTTT. Using reference TRBV19 and TRBJ1-6 for the parts outside the CDR3, the full variable domain is DGGITQSPKYLFRKEGQNVTLSCEQNLNHDAMYWYRQDPGQGLRLIYYSQIVNDFQKGDIAEGYSVSREKKESFPLTVTSAQKNPTAFYLCASSIGTAGPLHFGNGTRLTVT.

CDR3 region: CASSFPTTDSNQPQHF. The CDR3 DNA reads TGTGCCAGCAGCTTCCCAACGACAGACAGCAATCAGCCCCAGCATTTT. The chain uses TRBV11-2 and TRBJ1-5; tentative D call: TRBD1 (5 bases). V was shortened by 3 bases and J by 1 base, with 13 bases between the two germline ends. Germline-derived CDR1 and CDR2 are SGHAT and FQNNGV. This CDR3 has 16 amino acids.

This clone was observed a few times. CDR3 loop: CASSDVAFGTDTQYF. CDR3 DNA sequence: TGTGCCAGCAGTGATGTAGCTTTTGGCACAGATACGCAGTATTTT. The chain uses TRBV11-2 and TRBJ2-3; D gene ambiguous. V gave up 6 bases and J gave up 1 base, with 14 bases separating them. The CDR3 spans 15 residues. The V gene's germline CDR1 is SGHAT and CDR2 FQNNGV.

The rearrangement uses TRBV7-6 and TRBJ2-7, with D uncertain. The germline V gene encodes CDR1 SGHVS and CDR2 FNYEAQ. This CDR3 comprises 12 residues. V lost 3 bases, J lost 6 bases, and 9 bases lay in between. CDR3 in DNA: TGTGCCAGCAGCTTCGTGGCTTCCGAGCAGTACTTC. It yields the protein CASSFVASEQYF.

The table lists this clone with a few counts. The chain employs TRBV6-5 and TRBJ2-7; D is perhaps TRBD1 (5 bases). V lost 1 base to trimming and J lost 5 bases, with 12 bases between them. Germline V CDR1 and CDR2: MNHEY, SVGAGI. The CDR3 totals 14 residues. This CDR3 is CASSYFDRSDEQYF. CDR3 nucleotide sequence: TGTGCCAGCAGTTACTTCGACAGATCCGACGAGCAGTACTTC.

This clone is termed medium-sized (0.01 to 0.1%). The gene calls are TRBV4-1 and TRBJ2-7, with 7 positions matching TRBD2. This CDR3 spans 14 amino acids. Losses at the gene ends were 4 bases for V and 4 bases for J; bases not matched to a gene: 7. CDR1 is MGHRA, CDR2 YSYEKL, per germline. The chain's CDR3 is CASSLASGAYEQYF. CDR3 coding DNA: TGCGCCAGCAGCCTGGCCAGCGGGGCGTACGAGCAGTACTTC.

The V and J genes are TRBV11-3 and TRBJ1-2; D is ambiguous. Germline CDR1 reads SGHNT; CDR2 reads YENEEA. There are 16 residues in the CDR3. Trimming took off 1 base at V and 4 bases at J, with 16 bases between the two ends. CDR3 in DNA: TGTGCCAGCAGCTTAGCGGGTGTGGAGAGCGCCTATGGCTACACCTTC. As protein: CASSLAGVESAYGYTF. Filled out from reference TRBV11-3 and TRBJ1-2, the complete variable domain reads EAGVVQSPRYKIIEKKQPVAFWCNPISGHNTLYWYLQNLGQGPELLIRYENEEAVDDSQLPKDRFSAERLKGVDSTLKIQPAELGDSAVYLCASSLAGVESAYGYTFGSGTRLTVV.

The rearrangement uses TRBV2 and TRBJ2-2; 12 bases match TRBD2. CDR1 is SNHLY and CDR2 is FYNNEI in the germline V gene. The V gene end was trimmed by 7 bases and the J gene end by 9 bases; junction bases not matched to a gene: 6. CDR3 size: 14 residues. The CDR3 DNA reads TGTGCCAGCATTATGACTAGCGGGGGTTGGGAGCTGTTTTTT. Its translation: CASIMTSGGWELFF.

By frequency in the sample, this clone is medium-sized. V is TRBV18 and J is TRBJ1-2, with unresolved D. The V gene lost 1 base and the J gene lost 4 bases, with 13 bases spanning the gap. The germline CDR1 and CDR2 sequences are KGHSH and LQKENI. The CDR3 loop spans 15 amino acids. DNA for the CDR3: TGTGCCAGCTCACCACTTGTAGTAGGAGGCTATGGCTACACCTTC. The encoded protein is CASSPLVVGGYGYTF.

This clone was counted between two and nine times. The chain recombines TRBV10-3 with TRBJ2-1; D is possibly TRBD1 (6 bases). Between the trimmed V and J ends, which lost 2 bases and 8 bases, there was a span of 19 bases. This CDR3 is 16 amino acids long. Germline V gene data show CDR1 as ENHRY and CDR2 as SYGVKD. The DNA for the CDR3 is TGTGCCATCAGTGAGCTTCAGGGGACCTGGGGCGATGAGCAGTTCTTC. It yields the protein CAISELQGTWGDEQFF.